This T cell receptor beta chain was captured by sequencing in a study of cytomegalovirus exposure and HLA in healthy donors. Study in general: A previous analysis identified 95 million to 130 million unique TCR beta sequences derived from roughly 190 million T cells. Findings and caveats of the study: A prior analysis recorded that most TCR beta V segments were productive about 90% or about 30% of the time.

The CDR3 is made up of 13 amino acids. The V end lost 0 bases, the J end lost 1 base, and 3 bases lay between the germline ends. Germline-derived CDR1 and CDR2 are SGHVS and FQNEAQ. In its sample, this clone was seen a few times. What it binds is unknown. In the PCR, 60 Vbeta and 13 Jbeta primers were used. Here immunoSEQ multiplex PCR was the method, and the copy in TCRdb shows in-frame clones only, minus some. Counted here are approximately 210,000 clones, 80% occurring once; the ten biggest clones make up around 0.99%. This rearrangement joins TRBV7-8 to TRBJ2-5; D unresolved. The sample comprised PBMCs. The clonotype was recovered from a woman in her forties in good health and CMV-seronegative. The CDR3 DNA is TGTGCCAGCAGCTTAGCGCGCCAAGAGACCCAGTACTTC. Translating it yields CASSLARQETQYF.